This T cell receptor beta chain was identified in a study of T cell clones after liver transplantation. Study background: TCRbeta sequencing after a pre-transplant mixed lymphocyte reaction identified graft-donor-reactive clones, later tracked in post-transplant blood. Patients counted as tolerant after at least one year off all immunosuppression, enzymes not exceeding twice normal. Timepoints were pre-transplant, pre-withdrawal, and after withdrawal was completed or failed.

In regard to this clone: Antigen unknown.

Study-wide results and limits: These preliminary findings come from unstandardized post-transplant sampling times.

V was trimmed by 5 bases and J by 3 bases, leaving 20 bases between them. The CDR3 extends over 16 amino acids. Germline CDR1 and CDR2: SGHVS and FNYEAQ. Sequencing was performed with immunoSEQ multiplex PCR; in TCRdb, only in-frame clones are kept and a portion is missing. Of roughly 80,000 clones listed, 75% to 90% are singletons. The TCR sequence derives from a human patient who received a liver transplant. Some T cells may trace back to the graft donor. This chain uses TRBV7-6 with TRBJ2-7, with D tentatively TRBD2 (6 bases). Specimen: CD4+ T cells from blood, collected at the 22-month timepoint. The CDR3 sequence: CASSRPSRLGGYEQYF. Written as DNA, the CDR3 is TGTGCCAGCAGCCGCCCCTCCAGACTAGGTGGCTACGAGCAGTACTTC.